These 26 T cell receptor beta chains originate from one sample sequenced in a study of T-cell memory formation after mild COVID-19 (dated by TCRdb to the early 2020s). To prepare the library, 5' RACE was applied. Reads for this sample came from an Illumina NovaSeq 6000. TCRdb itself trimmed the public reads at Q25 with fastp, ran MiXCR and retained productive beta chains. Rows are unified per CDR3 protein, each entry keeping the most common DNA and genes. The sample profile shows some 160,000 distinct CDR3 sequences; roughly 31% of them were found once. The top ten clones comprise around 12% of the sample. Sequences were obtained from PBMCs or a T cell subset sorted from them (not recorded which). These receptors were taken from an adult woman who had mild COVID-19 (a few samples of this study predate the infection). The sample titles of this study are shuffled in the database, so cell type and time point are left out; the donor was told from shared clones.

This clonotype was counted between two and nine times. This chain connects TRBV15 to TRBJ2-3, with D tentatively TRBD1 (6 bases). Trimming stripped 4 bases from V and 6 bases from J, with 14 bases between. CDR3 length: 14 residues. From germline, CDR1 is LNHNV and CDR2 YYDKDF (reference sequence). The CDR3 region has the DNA TGTGCCACCAGCATCCGGGACAAGTCCGATACGCAGTATTTT. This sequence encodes CATSIRDKSDTQYF.

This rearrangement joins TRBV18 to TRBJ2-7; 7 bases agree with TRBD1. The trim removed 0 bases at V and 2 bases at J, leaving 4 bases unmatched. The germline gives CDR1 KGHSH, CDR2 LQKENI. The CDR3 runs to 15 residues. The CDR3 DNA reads TGTGCCAGCTCACCACCCGGACAGGTTGCCTACGAGCAGTACTTC. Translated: CASSPPGQVAYEQYF.

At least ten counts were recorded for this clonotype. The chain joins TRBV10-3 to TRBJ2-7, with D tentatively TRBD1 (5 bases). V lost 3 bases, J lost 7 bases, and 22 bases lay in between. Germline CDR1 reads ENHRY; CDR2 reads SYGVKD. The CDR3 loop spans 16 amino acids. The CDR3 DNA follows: TGTGCCATCAGTGATTCGGCAAACAGGCGCTCTAGGGAGCAGTACTTC. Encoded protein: CAISDSANRRSREQYF.

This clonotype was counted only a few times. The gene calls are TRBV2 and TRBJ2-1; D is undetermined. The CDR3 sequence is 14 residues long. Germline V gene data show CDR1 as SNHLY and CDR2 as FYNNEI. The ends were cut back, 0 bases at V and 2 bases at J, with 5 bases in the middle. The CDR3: CASSEAETYNEQFF. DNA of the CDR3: TGTGCCAGCAGTGAAGCGGAAACCTACAATGAGCAGTTCTTC. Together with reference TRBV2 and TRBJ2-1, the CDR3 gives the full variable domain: EPEVTQTPSHQVTQMGQEVILRCVPISNHLYFYWYRQILGQKVEFLVSFYNNEISEKSEIFDDQFSVERPDGSNFTLKIRSTKLEDSAMYFCASSEAETYNEQFFGPGTRLTVL.

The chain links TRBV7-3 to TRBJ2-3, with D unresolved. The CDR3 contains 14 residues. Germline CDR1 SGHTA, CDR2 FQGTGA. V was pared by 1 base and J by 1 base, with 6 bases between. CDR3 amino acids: CASSLKSGTDTQYF. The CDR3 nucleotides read TGTGCCAGCAGCTTAAAGAGCGGCACAGATACGCAGTATTTT.

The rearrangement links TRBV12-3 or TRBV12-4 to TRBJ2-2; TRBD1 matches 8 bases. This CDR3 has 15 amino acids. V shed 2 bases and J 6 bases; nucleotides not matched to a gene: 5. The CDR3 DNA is TGTGCCAGCAGTTTACCGACAGGGGTTTCCGGGGAGCTGTTTTTT. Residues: CASSLPTGVSGELFF.

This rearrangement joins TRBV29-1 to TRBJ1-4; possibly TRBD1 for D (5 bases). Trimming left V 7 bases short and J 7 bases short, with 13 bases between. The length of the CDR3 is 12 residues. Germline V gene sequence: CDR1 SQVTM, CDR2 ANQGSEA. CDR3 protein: CSGGEFGEKLFF. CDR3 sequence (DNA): TGCAGCGGAGGGGAGTTTGGTGAAAAACTGTTTTTT.

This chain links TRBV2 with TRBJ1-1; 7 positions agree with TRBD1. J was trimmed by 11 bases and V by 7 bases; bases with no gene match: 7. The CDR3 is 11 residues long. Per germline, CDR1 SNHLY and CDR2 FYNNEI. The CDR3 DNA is TGTGCCAGCAATACAGGGGCCGGGGCTTTCTTT. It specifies CASNTGAGAFF.

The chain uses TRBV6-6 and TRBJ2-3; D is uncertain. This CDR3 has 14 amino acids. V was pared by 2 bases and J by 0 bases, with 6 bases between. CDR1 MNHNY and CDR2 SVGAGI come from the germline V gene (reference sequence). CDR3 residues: CASSYGLSTDTQYF. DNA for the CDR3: TGTGCCAGCAGTTACGGGCTTAGCACAGATACGCAGTATTTT.

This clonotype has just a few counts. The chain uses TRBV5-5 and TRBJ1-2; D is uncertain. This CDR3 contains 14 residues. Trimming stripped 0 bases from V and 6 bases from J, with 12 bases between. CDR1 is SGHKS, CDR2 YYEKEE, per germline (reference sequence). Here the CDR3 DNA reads TGTGCCAGCAGCTTGGGCCAGGACGCGCATGGCTACACCTTC. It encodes CASSLGQDAHGYTF. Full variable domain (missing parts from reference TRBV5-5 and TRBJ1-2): DAGVTQSPTHLIKTRGQQVTLRCSPISGHKSVSWYQQVLGQGPQFIFQYYEKEERGRGNFPDRFSARQFPNYSSELNVNALLLGDSALYLCASSLGQDAHGYTFGSGTRLTVV.

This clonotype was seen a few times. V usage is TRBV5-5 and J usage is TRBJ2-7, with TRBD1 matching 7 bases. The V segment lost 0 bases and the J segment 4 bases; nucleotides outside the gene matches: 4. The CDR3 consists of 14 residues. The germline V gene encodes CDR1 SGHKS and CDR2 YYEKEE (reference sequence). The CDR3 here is CASSLVGTAYEQYF. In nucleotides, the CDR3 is TGTGCCAGCAGCTTGGTCGGGACAGCTTACGAGCAGTACTTC.

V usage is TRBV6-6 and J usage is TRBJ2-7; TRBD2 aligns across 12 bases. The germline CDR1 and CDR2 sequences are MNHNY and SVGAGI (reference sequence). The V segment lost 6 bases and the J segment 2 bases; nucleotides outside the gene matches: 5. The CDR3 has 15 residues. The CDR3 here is CASSPTSGRPYEQYF. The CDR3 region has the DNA TGTGCCAGCAGCCCGACTAGCGGGAGACCCTACGAGCAGTACTTC.

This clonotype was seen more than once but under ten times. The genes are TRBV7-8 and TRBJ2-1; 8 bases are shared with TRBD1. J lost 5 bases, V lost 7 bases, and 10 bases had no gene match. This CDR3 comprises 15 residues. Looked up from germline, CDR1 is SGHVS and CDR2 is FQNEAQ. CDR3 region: CASTRTGFSNNEQFF. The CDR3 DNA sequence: TGTGCCAGCACCAGGACAGGGTTTAGTAACAATGAGCAGTTCTTC.

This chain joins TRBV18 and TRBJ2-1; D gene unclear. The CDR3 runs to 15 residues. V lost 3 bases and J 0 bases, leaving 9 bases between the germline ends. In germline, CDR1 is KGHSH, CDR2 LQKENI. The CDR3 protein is CASSPQASSYNEQFF. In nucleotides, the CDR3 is TGTGCCAGCTCACCCCAAGCGAGCTCCTACAATGAGCAGTTCTTC.

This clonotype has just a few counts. The CDR3 reads CASSSGTELSPLHF. The CDR3 nucleotides are TGTGCCAGCAGCTCCGGGACGGAGCTTTCACCCCTCCACTTT. V gene TRBV7-9 combines with J gene TRBJ1-6, with D perhaps TRBD1 (5 bases). Looked up from germline, CDR1 is SEHNR and CDR2 is FQNEAQ (reference sequence). The CDR3 runs to 14 residues. V lost 4 bases, J lost 9 bases, and 13 bases lay in between.

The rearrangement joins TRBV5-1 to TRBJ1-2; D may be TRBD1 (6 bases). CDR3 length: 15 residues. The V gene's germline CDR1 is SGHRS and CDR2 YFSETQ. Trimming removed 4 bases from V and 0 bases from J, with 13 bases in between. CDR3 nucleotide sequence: TGCGCCAGCAGCCCCAGGGGAGATGCTAACTATGGCTACACCTTC. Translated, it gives CASSPRGDANYGYTF.

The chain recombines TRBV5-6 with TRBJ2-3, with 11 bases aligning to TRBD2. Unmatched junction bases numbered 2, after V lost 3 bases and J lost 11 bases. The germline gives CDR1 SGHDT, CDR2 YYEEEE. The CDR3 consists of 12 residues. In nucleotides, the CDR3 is TGTGCCAGCAGCTATACTAGCGGGGGGCAGTATTTT. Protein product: CASSYTSGGQYF.

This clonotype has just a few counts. The DNA of the CDR3 is TGTGCCAGCAGTCAAAGTCTGGAGCAGTACTTC. Translation gives CASSQSLEQYF. This chain joins TRBV12-3 or TRBV12-4 and TRBJ2-7; D not resolved. V was cut by 5 bases and J by 7 bases, with 9 bases left in between. The length of the CDR3 is 11 residues.

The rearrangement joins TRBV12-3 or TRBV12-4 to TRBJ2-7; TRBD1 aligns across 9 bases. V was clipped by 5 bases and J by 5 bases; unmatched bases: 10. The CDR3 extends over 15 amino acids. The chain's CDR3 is CASSGGQGTTDEQYF. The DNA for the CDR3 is TGTGCCAGCAGTGGGGGACAGGGTACGACGGACGAGCAGTACTTC.

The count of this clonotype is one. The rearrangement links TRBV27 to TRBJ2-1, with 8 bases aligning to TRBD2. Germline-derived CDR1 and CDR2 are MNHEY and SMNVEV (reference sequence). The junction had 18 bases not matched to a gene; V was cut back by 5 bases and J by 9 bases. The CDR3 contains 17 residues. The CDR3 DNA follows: TGTGCCAGCAGTGTGGTTCCCGTAGGTCGGCGGGGGGCTGAGCAGTTCTTC. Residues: CASSVVPVGRRGAEQFF.

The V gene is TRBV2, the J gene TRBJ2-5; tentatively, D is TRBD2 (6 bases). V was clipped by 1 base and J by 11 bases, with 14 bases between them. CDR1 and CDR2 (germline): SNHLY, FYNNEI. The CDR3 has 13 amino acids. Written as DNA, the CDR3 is TGTGCCAGCAGTGAAGACGGTGGGGGGTATCAGTACTTC. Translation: CASSEDGGGYQYF.

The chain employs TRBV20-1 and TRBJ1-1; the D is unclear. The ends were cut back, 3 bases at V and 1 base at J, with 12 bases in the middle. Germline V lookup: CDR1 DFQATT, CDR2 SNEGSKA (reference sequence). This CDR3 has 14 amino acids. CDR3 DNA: TGCAGTGCTAGTGGTCGGCCAGGGAACACTGAAGCTTTCTTT. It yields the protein CSASGRPGNTEAFF.

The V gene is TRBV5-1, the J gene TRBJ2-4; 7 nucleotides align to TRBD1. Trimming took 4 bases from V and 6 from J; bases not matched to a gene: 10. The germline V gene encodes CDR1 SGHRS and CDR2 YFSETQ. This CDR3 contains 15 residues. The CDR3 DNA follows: TGCGCCAGCAGCCCGCCGACGACAGGGACAAACATTCAGTACTTC. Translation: CASSPPTTGTNIQYF.

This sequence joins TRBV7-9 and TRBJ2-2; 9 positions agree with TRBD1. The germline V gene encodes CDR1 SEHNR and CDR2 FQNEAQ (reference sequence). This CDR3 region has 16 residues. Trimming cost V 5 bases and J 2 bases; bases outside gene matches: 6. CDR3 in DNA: TGTGCCAGCAGCCACAACAGGGGGCGTAACACCGGGGAGCTGTTTTTT. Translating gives CASSHNRGRNTGELFF.

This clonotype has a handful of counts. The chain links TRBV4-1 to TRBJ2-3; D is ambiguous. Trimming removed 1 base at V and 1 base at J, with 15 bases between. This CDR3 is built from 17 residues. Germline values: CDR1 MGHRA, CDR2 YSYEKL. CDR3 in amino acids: CASSQGLTPVGTDTQYF. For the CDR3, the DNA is TGCGCCAGCAGCCAAGGTTTGACCCCTGTGGGCACAGATACGCAGTATTTT.

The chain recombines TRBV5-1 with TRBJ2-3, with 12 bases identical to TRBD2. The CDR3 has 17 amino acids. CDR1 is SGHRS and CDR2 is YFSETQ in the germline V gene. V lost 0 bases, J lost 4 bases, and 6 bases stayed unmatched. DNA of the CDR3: TGCGCCAGCAGCTTGGCCAAGACTAGCGGGAGTCCAGATACGCAGTATTTT. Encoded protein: CASSLAKTSGSPDTQYF.